The 17 T cell receptor beta chains given below trace back to one sample, sequenced in a study of T cells of healthy individuals. One entry per CDR3 protein, called by TCRdb with MiXCR from the 5' RACE reads. This sample has about 96,000 distinct CDR3 sequences, with 15% to 20% found just once. The receptors were sampled from a human donor in good health.

In this sample, this clonotype turned up many times. V and J are TRBV4-1 and TRBJ1-3; no reliable D call. Germline loops: CDR1 MGHRA, CDR2 YSYEKL. The CDR3 is made up of 15 amino acids. Trimming took 5 bases from V and 0 from J, leaving 11 bases between them. The CDR3 spells CASSTSLGSGNTIYF. The CDR3 DNA is TGCGCCAGCAGCACTAGCTTGGGCTCTGGAAACACCATATATTTT.

This chain connects TRBV19 to TRBJ2-3; TRBD2 is a possible D gene (7 bases). The CDR3 covers 16 residues. CDR1 is LNHDA, CDR2 SQIVND, per germline (reference sequence). Trimming removed 5 bases from V and 3 bases from J, with 18 bases in between. The DNA of the CDR3 is TGTGCCAGTAGTCTCCGGGGGCGGGGGATGACAGATACGCAGTATTTT. Amino acid sequence: CASSLRGRGMTDTQYF.

There are a few counts of this clonotype. The genes are TRBV12-3 or TRBV12-4 and TRBJ1-2, with TRBD1 identical over 7 bases. This CDR3 is 14 amino acids long. Trimming took 5 bases from V and 7 from J; bases not matched to a gene: 10. CDR3 loop: CASSPGRGSFGYTF. The CDR3 nucleotides are TGTGCCAGCAGTCCCGGCAGGGGGAGTTTTGGCTACACCTTC.

V is TRBV27 and J is TRBJ1-1; D call uncertain. Trimming took 2 bases from V and 3 from J, leaving 22 bases between them. This CDR3 is built from 18 residues. The germline V gene has CDR1 MNHEY and CDR2 SMNVEV (reference sequence). CDR3 loop: CASSLPPTEPPGYTEAFF. CDR3 DNA sequence: TGTGCCAGCAGTTTACCACCGACGGAGCCTCCGGGGTACACTGAAGCTTTCTTT.

This clonotype has just a few counts. The chain has TRBV6-5 and TRBJ2-7, with D possibly matching TRBD1 (6 bases). Germline CDR1 MNHEY, CDR2 SVGAGI. With 1 base removed from V and 2 bases from J, the gap between germline ends came to 9 bases. The CDR3 is 14 amino acids. The CDR3 DNA reads as TGTGCCAGCAGTTACTGGGACAACCCCTACGAGCAGTACTTC. It specifies CASSYWDNPYEQYF.

Worth noting for this clonotype: A much larger clone is a single base away; this may be a read error. The rearrangement joins TRBV5-8 to TRBJ2-7; tentative D call: TRBD1 (6 bases). V was clipped by 4 bases and J by 2 bases, with 13 bases between them. The CDR3 is 14 residues long. CDR1 is SGHTS and CDR2 is YDEGEE in the germline V gene. The CDR3 spells CASSRIGDTYEQYF. CDR3 bases: TGTGCCAGCAGCCGGATAGGGGACACCTACGAGCAGTACTTC.

J is TRBJ2-1 and V is TRBV6-2 or TRBV6-3, with 7 bases fitting TRBD2. The CDR3 spans 12 residues. CDR1 and CDR2 from the germline V gene are MNHEY and SVGEGT. Trimming took 1 base from V and 15 from J; bases not matched to a gene: 6. For the CDR3, the DNA is TGTGCCAGCAGTTACTTGCGGGACTATCCGTTCTTC. Protein product: CASSYLRDYPFF.

The chain has TRBV12-3 or TRBV12-4 and TRBJ1-4, with TRBD1 as a possible D gene (5 bases). Trimming left V 6 bases short and J 8 bases short, with 16 bases between. The CDR3 extends over 14 amino acids. CDR3 sequence: CASRPPGTREKLFF. The CDR3 DNA is TGTGCCAGCAGGCCCCCGGGGACGAGGGAAAAACTGTTTTTT.

This clonotype was counted a few times. The rearrangement links TRBV27 to TRBJ2-3, with D unclear. The CDR3 runs to 14 residues. V was trimmed by 2 bases and J by 10 bases, leaving 16 bases between them. Germline lookup yields CDR1 MNHEY and CDR2 SMNVEV (reference sequence). The CDR3 reads CASSLAGSAAAQYF. The CDR3 DNA follows: TGTGCCAGCAGTTTAGCTGGGTCGGCTGCGGCGCAGTATTTT.

This clonotype was picked up many times. The chain has TRBV20-1 and TRBJ1-4; 9 nucleotides line up with TRBD1. The CDR3 consists of 14 residues. V lost 6 bases to trimming and J lost 8 bases; unmatched junction nucleotides: 10. In germline, CDR1 is DFQATT, CDR2 SNEGSKA (reference sequence). The CDR3 DNA is TGCAGTGCATCGGACAGGGGAAGAGGGGAAAAACTGTTTTTT. It specifies CSASDRGRGEKLFF.

This clonotype was detected many times. V and J are TRBV29-1 and TRBJ1-2, with D possibly being TRBD1 (5 bases). Between the trimmed V and J ends, which lost 6 bases and 3 bases, there was a span of 14 bases. There are 13 residues in the CDR3. Germline V gene sequence: CDR1 SQVTM, CDR2 ANQGSEA. The CDR3 coding sequence is TGCAGCGTCCCATCCGGGACGCACTATGGCTACACCTTC. It specifies CSVPSGTHYGYTF.

This clonotype appeared a few times. The rearrangement links TRBV12-3 or TRBV12-4 to TRBJ2-1, with TRBD2 matching over 8 bases. CDR3 length: 17 amino acids. The V gene end was trimmed by 6 bases and the J gene end by 0 bases; junction bases not matched to a gene: 10. The CDR3 loop is CASRPPGLGSSYNEQFF. CDR3 bases: TGTGCCAGCAGGCCCCCGGGACTAGGAAGCTCCTACAATGAGCAGTTCTTC.

The V and J genes are TRBV29-1 and TRBJ2-3; D is unresolved. This CDR3 spans 13 amino acids. Deletions cut 3 bases from V and 5 bases from J, with 12 bases between. The germline gives CDR1 SQVTM, CDR2 ANQGSEA. This CDR3 is CSVDLDREDTQYF. The CDR3 bases are TGCAGCGTTGATCTTGATAGGGAAGATACGCAGTATTTT.

The rearrangement links TRBV2 to TRBJ2-1; TRBD1 matches at 8 bases. The V gene's germline CDR1 is SNHLY and CDR2 FYNNEI. V was pared by 6 bases and J by 8 bases, with 15 bases of the junction left unmatched. CDR3 length equals 16 residues. CDR3 DNA sequence: TGTGCCAGCAGCCTACCGGGACAGGCCTTTAGGTATGAGCAGTTCTTC. This encodes CASSLPGQAFRYEQFF.

A few counts support this clonotype. V is TRBV28 and J is TRBJ1-5, with TRBD1 as a possible D gene (5 bases). V lost 11 bases and J lost 2, with 13 bases in between. CDR3 size: 13 residues. CDR1 is MDHEN, CDR2 SYDVKM, per germline. CDR3 bases: TGTGCCTTGGGGGAGAGGGGCAATCAGCCCCAGCATTTT. Translated: CALGERGNQPQHF.

This clonotype was seen only a few times. CDR3 sequence: CASSQSNGPLHF. Written as DNA, the CDR3 is TGTGCCAGCAGCCAAAGTAACGGACCCCTCCACTTT. The chain has TRBV7-2 and TRBJ1-6, with D unresolved. Trimming took off 5 bases at V and 12 bases at J, with 11 bases between the two ends. The germline gives CDR1 SGHTA, CDR2 FQGNSA. This CDR3 is built from 12 residues. Complete variable domain (other parts from reference TRBV7-2 and TRBJ1-6): GAGVSQSPSNKVTEKGKDVELRCDPISGHTALYWYRQSLGQGLEFLIYFQGNSAPDKSGLPSDRFSAERTGGSVSTLTIQRTQQEDSAVYLCASSQSNGPLHFGNGTRLTVT.

This chain links TRBV15 with TRBJ1-5; D is uncertain. From germline, CDR1 is LNHNV and CDR2 YYDKDF (reference sequence). The CDR3 has 12 residues. The V end lost 3 bases, the J end lost 5 bases, and 5 bases lay between the germline ends. The CDR3 nucleotides are TGTGCCACCAGCAGCTCTTATCAGCCCCAGCATTTT. Translating it yields CATSSSYQPQHF.